This T cell receptor beta chain was observed in a study of CD8+CD57+ T cells in acquired aplastic anemia. Study context: Average DNA yield from sorted CD4+ and CD8+ cells was around 3 ug. Study outcomes and limitations: Patients and controls had in common approximately 30 CD8+ CDR3 sequences.

Patients sequenced had flow cytometry evidence of CD8+CD57+ cell expansion. At blood sampling, none of the patients had yet received therapy. CDR3 and TCR beta VDJ profiling relied on genomic DNA as the template. TCRdb independently ran MiXCR on the reads; one entry per CDR3 protein. This table holds roughly 250,000 distinct CDR3 sequences, around half found once. V dropped 5 bases and J dropped 4 bases, with 12 bases sitting between them. The germline V gene has CDR1 SEHNR and CDR2 FQNEAQ (reference sequence). This CDR3 region has 14 residues. This clonotype was seen repeatedly, ten times or more. No antigen is known for it.

The rearrangement joins TRBV7-9 to TRBJ1-5; weak D call: TRBD1 (6 bases). Sequencing was done on a sample of sorted CD4+, CD8+, or CD8+CD57+ T cells (not recorded which) from PBMCs. This receptor was taken from a human donor with aplastic anemia. CDR3: CASSGGQQNQPQHF. In nucleotides, the CDR3 is TGTGCCAGCAGCGGAGGACAGCAGAATCAGCCCCAGCATTTT.